These 12 T cell receptor beta chains were all obtained from the same sample, sequenced in a study of blood T cells in healthy people across ages. Alongside a J-beta primer mix, a sample-barcoded 5' primer served in a second PCR lasting roughly 6 to 12 cycles. TCRdb re-called the 5' RACE reads with MiXCR, one entry per CDR3 protein. The sample contains hundreds of thousands of distinct CDR3 sequences, roughly 43% of which appear only once. The sample consisted of blood. Receptor source: a man aged 30-40 years in good health.

This clonotype has a count of ten or more. The V call is TRBV28, the J call TRBJ2-3; D is ambiguous. V dropped 5 bases and J dropped 4 bases, with 19 bases sitting between them. In germline, CDR1 is MDHEN, CDR2 SYDVKM. This CDR3 region has 16 residues. The CDR3 protein is CASSGYLTSASDTQYF. CDR3 in DNA: TGTGCCAGCAGTGGATATCTTACGAGCGCCTCAGATACGCAGTATTTT.

This clonotype was observed a single time. The chain is built from TRBV20-1 and TRBJ2-4, with 9 bases that match TRBD2. The DNA end lines up better with TRBJ2-7; the J call may be wrong. Germline V CDR1 and CDR2: DFQATT, SNEGSKA (reference sequence). This CDR3 spans 15 amino acids. The CDR3, as DNA: TGCAGTGCTAGTCATTGGCTAGCGGGGAATTACGAGCAGTACTTC. Its protein is CSASHWLAGNYEQYF.

This clonotype came up a few times. V and J are TRBV3-1 and TRBJ2-5; D remains unclear. Between the trimmed V and J ends, which lost 0 bases and 5 bases, there was a span of 10 bases. Germline CDR1 reads LGHDT; CDR2 reads YNNKEL (reference sequence). The CDR3 totals 14 residues. The CDR3 DNA reads TGTGCCAGCAGCCAAGATACGGTGAGGGAGACCCAGTACTTC. Translating it yields CASSQDTVRETQYF.

This clonotype was detected only a few times. The J gene is TRBJ2-1, the V gene TRBV27, with TRBD1 matching over 7 bases. Germline CDR1 is MNHEY and CDR2 is SMNVEV (reference sequence). This CDR3 is built from 16 residues. The trim removed 6 bases at V and 6 bases at J, leaving 14 bases unmatched. The CDR3 region has the DNA TGTGCCAGCAGCCCTTCTTTCATCGGACAGGTCAATGAGCAGTTCTTC. Translating it yields CASSPSFIGQVNEQFF.

Worth noting for this clonotype: One end of the junction varies from germline; a read error may be responsible. The rearrangement links TRBV7-2 to TRBJ1-1, with D unclear. There are 13 residues in the CDR3. Germline CDR1 is SGHTA and CDR2 is FQGNSA. The CDR3: CASSVAIYTEAFF. CDR3 sequence (DNA): TGTGCCAGCAGCGTAGCGATATACACTGAAGCTTTCTTT.

The rearrangement uses TRBV12-3 or TRBV12-4 and TRBJ2-1; 9 nucleotides line up with TRBD2. CDR3 length equals 16 residues. The V segment lost 4 bases and the J segment 1 base; nucleotides outside the gene matches: 5. The CDR3 sequence: CASSSAGGRSYNEQFF. DNA for the CDR3: TGTGCCAGCAGTTCCGCGGGGGGGCGATCCTACAATGAGCAGTTCTTC.

This clonotype was observed a handful of times. V and J are TRBV29-1 and TRBJ2-7; TRBD2 is a possible D gene (7 bases). CDR1 is SQVTM, CDR2 ANQGSEA, per germline. The germline V and J ends were trimmed by 5 bases and 6 bases, with 20 bases remaining between them. CDR3 length: 14 amino acids. CDR3 DNA: TGCAGCGTTAAACAGGGACTAAAAACCTCCGAGCAGTACTTC. Encoded protein: CSVKQGLKTSEQYF.

V and J are TRBV9 and TRBJ2-3, with D possibly being TRBD2 (5 bases). Between the trimmed V and J ends, which lost 4 bases and 2 bases, there was a span of 17 bases. The CDR3 has 16 amino acids. Germline V gene lookup returns CDR1 SGDLS and CDR2 YYNGEE. Written as DNA, the CDR3 is TGTGCCAGCAGCCCCCGGTTATGGGGAGCCACAGATACGCAGTATTTT. This encodes CASSPRLWGATDTQYF.

CDR3 residues: CASSGGTGANYGYTF. The CDR3 DNA reads TGCGCCAGCAGCGGCGGGACAGGAGCTAACTATGGCTACACCTTC. This rearrangement joins TRBV5-1 to TRBJ1-2; 8 bases agree with TRBD1. The CDR3 is 15 residues long. Germline V gives CDR1 SGHRS, CDR2 YFSETQ. V dropped 4 bases and J dropped 0; count of bases not matched to a gene: 5.

The V call is TRBV28, the J call TRBJ2-1; 8 bases match TRBD1. The V and J ends lost 7 bases and 6 bases, in that order; junction bases with no gene match: 8. The germline gives CDR1 MDHEN, CDR2 SYDVKM. This CDR3 is built from 14 residues. Here the CDR3 reads CASTFDDRGNEQFF. CDR3 nucleotide sequence: TGTGCCAGCACCTTCGACGACAGGGGCAATGAGCAGTTCTTC. Complete variable domain (other parts from reference TRBV28 and TRBJ2-1): DVKVTQSSRYLVKRTGEKVFLECVQDMDHENMFWYRQDPGLGLRLIYFSYDVKMKEKGDIPEGYSVSREKKERFSLILESASTNQTSMYLCASTFDDRGNEQFFGPGTRLTVL.

The rearrangement uses TRBV20-1 and TRBJ2-3; 10 bases align to TRBD2. V was clipped by 6 bases and J by 1 base; unmatched bases: 7. Germline V gives CDR1 DFQATT, CDR2 SNEGSKA (reference sequence). This CDR3 is built from 15 residues. CDR3 sequence (DNA): TGCAGTGCACCAATAGCGGGGGGTCGCACAGATACGCAGTATTTT. Its protein product is CSAPIAGGRTDTQYF.

The chain employs TRBV4-1 and TRBJ2-2, with D possibly matching TRBD1 (6 bases). Trimming took off 1 base at V and 1 base at J, with 7 bases between the two ends. This CDR3 region has 15 residues. Germline V CDR1 and CDR2: MGHRA, YSYEKL. In DNA, the CDR3 is TGCGCCAGCAGCCAAGGGGGGCGGAACACCGGGGAGCTGTTTTTT. Its translation: CASSQGGRNTGELFF.